The 31 T cell receptor beta chains below were found in one sample sequenced in a study of Graves' ophthalmopathy and Graves' hyperthyroidism. Amplification of the TCR beta CDR3 regions used RNA transcripts (as template). RT-PCR with HTBI primers came first, then second-round multiplex PCR. MiXCR was run by TCRdb on the multiplex PCR reads, yielding one entry per CDR3 protein. The sample has hundreds of thousands of distinct CDR3 sequences; about 44% are singletons. The specimen was peripheral blood. Receptors were obtained from an adult man with Graves' ophthalmopathy.

This chain joins TRBV9 and TRBJ2-5; D is unresolved. The CDR3 covers 15 residues. Trimming cost V 0 bases and J 3 bases, with 12 bases left between them. Looked up from germline, CDR1 is SGDLS and CDR2 is YYNGEE. The chain's CDR3 is CASSVEGTRKETQYF. CDR3 in DNA: TGTGCCAGCAGCGTAGAGGGCACCCGAAAAGAGACCCAGTACTTC.

This clonotype came up many times. J is TRBJ2-7 and V is TRBV7-9; unclear D gene. Germline V gene lookup returns CDR1 SEHNR and CDR2 FQNEAQ (reference sequence). V lost 5 bases and J 2 bases, leaving 13 bases between the germline ends. This CDR3 region has 14 residues. CDR3: CASSEVSATYEQYF. DNA of the CDR3: TGTGCCAGCAGCGAAGTGAGTGCCACCTACGAGCAGTACTTC.

This clonotype was recorded many times. The genes are TRBV4-1 and TRBJ2-5; the D gene is possibly TRBD2 (5 bases). The CDR3 runs to 14 residues. Germline lookup yields CDR1 MGHRA and CDR2 YSYEKL. The V end was cut by 0 bases, the J end by 2 bases, with 7 bases between. The CDR3, as DNA: TGCGCCAGCAGCCAAGATACGGGGCAAGAGACCCAGTACTTC. This encodes CASSQDTGQETQYF.

This clonotype has ten or more counts. The V and J genes are TRBV10-3 and TRBJ2-5; D is perhaps TRBD1 (6 bases). CDR3 length equals 14 residues. In germline, CDR1 is ENHRY, CDR2 SYGVKD. The V end lost 0 bases, the J end lost 3 bases, and 8 bases lay between the germline ends. In DNA form, the CDR3 reads TGTGCCATCAGTGAGTCCTGGACAGAAGAGACCCAGTACTTC. Protein: CAISESWTEETQYF.

The chain joins TRBV10-3 to TRBJ1-3, with D possibly matching TRBD1 (5 bases). CDR1 ENHRY and CDR2 SYGVKD come from the germline V gene. Deletions cut 6 bases from V and 7 bases from J, with 10 bases between. This CDR3 region has 12 residues. The CDR3 spells CAIRTGPNTIYF. The CDR3 coding sequence is TGTGCCATCAGGACGGGACCGAACACCATATATTTT.

This clonotype has a count of ten or more. The chain has TRBV6-6 and TRBJ2-5; no clear D gene. The CDR3 runs 14 residues. In germline, CDR1 is MNHNY, CDR2 SVGAGI (reference sequence). Trimming shortened V by 3 bases and J by 2 bases, and 10 bases separated the two germline ends. CDR3 coding DNA: TGTGCCAGCAGTTATCGACGAGAGCAAGAGACCCAGTACTTC. Translation: CASSYRREQETQYF.

This clonotype occurred many times. This sequence joins TRBV19 and TRBJ1-4; D ambiguous. The CDR3 contains 13 residues. The germline CDR1 and CDR2 sequences are LNHDA and SQIVND (reference sequence). Trimming cost V 3 bases and J 8 bases, with 10 bases left between them. DNA for the CDR3: TGTGCCAGTAGTATCCGACAAGACGAAAAACTGTTTTTT. It yields the protein CASSIRQDEKLFF.

This clonotype was seen more than once but under ten times. V and J are TRBV6-5 and TRBJ2-7, with TRBD2 matching over 11 bases. Trimming took 2 bases from V and 4 from J; bases not matched to a gene: 4. The CDR3 is made up of 15 amino acids. The germline V gene has CDR1 MNHEY and CDR2 SVGAGI. The CDR3, as DNA: TGTGCCAGCAGTTACAGGACTAGCGGGCCATACGAGCAGTACTTC. Translating gives CASSYRTSGPYEQYF.

This clonotype was observed many times. This likely comes from a read error, as the CDR3 has no conserved phenylalanine or tryptophan at its end. The CDR3 region has the DNA TGTGCCATCAGTAAGAACATGAACACTGAAGCTTTCCTT. This encodes CAISKNMNTEAFL. This chain connects TRBV10-3 to TRBJ1-1, with D uncertain. This CDR3 is 13 amino acids long. Trimming left V 5 bases short and J 0 bases short, with 7 bases between. CDR1 and CDR2 from the germline V gene are ENHRY and SYGVKD.

The chain recombines TRBV7-9 with TRBJ2-5; 9 bases fit TRBD2. This CDR3 comprises 15 residues. Germline loops: CDR1 SEHNR, CDR2 FQNEAQ (reference sequence). The J segment lost 5 bases and the V segment lost 7 bases, leaving 11 bases of the junction unmatched. The chain's CDR3 is CASTSNLAGRETQYF. The CDR3 DNA reads TGTGCCAGCACTTCGAATCTAGCGGGAAGGGAGACCCAGTACTTC.

In the case of this clonotype: The junction departs from the called germline gene at one end, perhaps through a read error. The rearrangement uses TRBV2 and TRBJ2-5; 8 bases are a match to TRBD2. There are 14 residues in the CDR3. The germline CDR1 and CDR2 sequences are SNHLY and FYNNEI. DNA of the CDR3: TGTGCCAGCAGCGAAGGTAGCGGGGACGAGACCCAGTACTTC. As protein: CASSEGSGDETQYF.

This clonotype appeared many times. The chain combines TRBV11-2 with TRBJ1-6; a weak D match, TRBD1 (5 bases). Between the trimmed V and J ends, which lost 1 base and 10 bases, there was a span of 11 bases. The CDR3 extends over 14 amino acids. The V gene's germline CDR1 is SGHAT and CDR2 FQNNGV. CDR3 bases: TGTGCCAGCAGCTTAGGGGGGTTGGAATCACCCCTCCACTTT. As protein: CASSLGGLESPLHF.

The chain combines TRBV19 with TRBJ2-5, with 8 bases aligning to TRBD1. The J segment lost 5 bases and the V segment lost 9 bases, leaving 14 bases of the junction unmatched. Germline assignment: CDR1 LNHDA and CDR2 SQIVND (reference sequence). The CDR3 is 15 residues long. CDR3: CASSFPGGREETQYF. CDR3 bases: TGTGCCAGCAGTTTTCCAGGGGGCAGGGAGGAGACCCAGTACTTC.

The table lists this clonotype with a few counts. The V call is TRBV12-3 or TRBV12-4, the J call TRBJ1-6; 7 nucleotides agree with TRBD1. Germline trimming cut 5 bases from V and 7 bases from J; bases unmatched to any gene: 2. The CDR3 length is 13 residues. CDR3 residues: CASSHRGNSPLHF. The CDR3 DNA follows: TGTGCCAGCAGTCACAGGGGAAATTCACCCCTCCACTTT.

This clonotype was recorded at least ten times. This chain joins TRBV2 and TRBJ1-6, with 9 positions matching TRBD1. V shed 5 bases and J 10 bases; nucleotides not matched to a gene: 6. The V gene's germline CDR1 is SNHLY and CDR2 FYNNEI. The CDR3 consists of 14 residues. The DNA for the CDR3 is TGTGCCAGCAGTTCGGGACAGGGAGGATCACCCCTCCACTTT. Protein: CASSSGQGGSPLHF.

V is TRBV10-3 and J is TRBJ2-7; a weak D match, TRBD1 (6 bases). The CDR3 spans 15 residues. Germline assignment: CDR1 ENHRY and CDR2 SYGVKD. Trimming took 4 bases from V and 1 from J, leaving 14 bases between them. Here the CDR3 reads CAISGRTELSYEQYF. The CDR3 region has the DNA TGTGCCATCAGTGGAAGGACAGAACTTTCCTACGAGCAGTACTTC.

Details on this clonotype: This sequence may be a read error, since a much larger clone differs from it by one base. This chain uses TRBV29-1 with TRBJ2-7, with TRBD1 as a possible D gene (6 bases). The CDR3 totals 12 residues. CDR1 is SQVTM, CDR2 ANQGSEA, per germline. The CDR3, as DNA: TGCAGCGCCTTGGACAGCTCCTACGGGCAGTACTTC. Encoded protein: CSALDSSYGQYF.

This clonotype showed up just a few times. CDR3 DNA: TGCAGTGCCAAAGGGACGGTAAATTCACCCCTCCACTTT. This translates into CSAKGTVNSPLHF. V gene TRBV20-1 combines with J gene TRBJ1-6; weak D call: TRBD1 (5 bases). Germline CDR1 and CDR2: DFQATT and SNEGSKA (reference sequence). The CDR3 length is 13 residues. V was cut by 6 bases and J by 7 bases, with 13 bases left in between.

The V gene is TRBV25-1, the J gene TRBJ2-7; possibly TRBD2 for D (6 bases). Per the germline V gene, CDR1 is MGHDK and CDR2 is SYGVNS. The CDR3 extends over 14 amino acids. Trimming removed 8 bases from V and 2 bases from J, with 16 bases in between. This CDR3 is CASVVGTQTYEQYF. For the CDR3, the DNA is TGTGCCAGCGTTGTGGGGACTCAGACCTACGAGCAGTACTTC.

The V and J genes are TRBV20-1 and TRBJ1-1; D remains unclear. This CDR3 contains 13 residues. Germline values: CDR1 DFQATT, CDR2 SNEGSKA (reference sequence). V lost 3 bases, J lost 1 base, and 9 bases lay in between. The CDR3 DNA reads TGCAGTGCTAGGCCCCAGGAGAACACTGAAGCTTTCTTT. This gives the protein CSARPQENTEAFF.

This clonotype was picked up a small number of times. A junction boundary mismatches the germline segment, possibly from a read error. The genes are TRBV10-2 and TRBJ1-5; D is unclear. The CDR3 is 14 residues long. Germline CDR1 is WSHSY and CDR2 is SAAADI. The CDR3 reads CASSEASPNQPQHF. CDR3 in DNA: TGTGCCAGCAGTGAAGCGTCCCCCAATCAGCCCCAGCATTTT.

A remark on this clonotype: The junction shows a germline mismatch at one end, possibly a read error. The chain employs TRBV4-2 and TRBJ1-2; a possible D gene is TRBD1 (5 bases). CDR3 size: 15 residues. Germline values: CDR1 LGHNA, CDR2 YNFKEQ. The CDR3 reads CASSQSAGLGYVYTF. In DNA form, the CDR3 reads TGTGCCAGCAGCCAGTCGGCGGGGCTTGGCTATGTCTACACCTTC.

Comments on this clonotype: This may be a read error, as it is one base from a much larger clone. This chain links TRBV10-3 with TRBJ2-7, with D perhaps being TRBD1 or TRBD2 (5 bases each). The germline V gene has CDR1 ENHRY and CDR2 SYGVKD. CDR3 length equals 14 residues. For the CDR3, the DNA is TGTGCCGTCAGTGAGGGGCCAGGACCTTACGAGCAGTACTTC. Its translation is CAVSEGPGPYEQYF.

The gene calls are TRBV5-1 and TRBJ2-7; 10 positions match TRBD1. The CDR3 length is 14 residues. Germline lookup yields CDR1 SGHRS and CDR2 YFSETQ. The J segment lost 6 bases and the V segment lost 2 bases, leaving 5 bases of the junction unmatched. This chain's CDR3 is CASSFGDRGGEQYF. As DNA, the CDR3 is TGCGCCAGCAGCTTCGGGGACAGGGGCGGCGAGCAGTACTTC.

This clonotype was observed many times. The chain employs TRBV7-2 and TRBJ2-7, with 8 bases matching TRBD1. This CDR3 has 14 residues. J gave up 0 bases and V 4 bases, and 2 bases lay outside the gene matches. Per the germline V gene, CDR1 is SGHTA and CDR2 is FQGNSA. The CDR3, as DNA: TGTGCCAGCAGCTCAGGGGGCTCCTCCTACGAGCAGTACTTC. It codes for CASSSGGSSYEQYF.

To note about this clonotype: The CDR3 carries no conserved terminal phenylalanine or tryptophan, so it likely arises from a read error. The rearrangement uses TRBV20-1 and TRBJ1-5; 11 bases are shared with TRBD1. Germline CDR1 reads DFQATT; CDR2 reads SNEGSKA (reference sequence). After removal of 4 bases from V and 13 bases from J, the junction contained 15 bases not matched to a gene. This CDR3 spans 15 amino acids. The CDR3 protein is CSATGTGGASGNQHL. CDR3 bases: TGCAGTGCTACTGGGACAGGGGGAGCCTCGGGCAATCAGCATTTG.

Ten or more counts support this clonotype. The V and J genes are TRBV5-5 and TRBJ2-5; no definite D call. There are 13 residues in the CDR3. V lost 2 bases, J lost 5 bases, and 10 bases lay in between. Germline CDR1 is SGHKS and CDR2 is YYEKEE (reference sequence). The CDR3 sequence: CASSLRALETQYF. CDR3 nucleotides: TGTGCCAGCAGCTTACGAGCGTTGGAGACCCAGTACTTC. Complete variable domain (other parts from reference TRBV5-5 and TRBJ2-5): DAGVTQSPTHLIKTRGQQVTLRCSPISGHKSVSWYQQVLGQGPQFIFQYYEKEERGRGNFPDRFSARQFPNYSSELNVNALLLGDSALYLCASSLRALETQYFGPGTRLLVL.

The chain uses TRBV9 and TRBJ1-4; no clear D gene. Germline V lookup: CDR1 SGDLS, CDR2 YYNGEE. V shed 0 bases and J shed 2 bases, with 8 bases lying between them. CDR3 length: 15 residues. In nucleotides, the CDR3 is TGTGCCAGCAGCGTAGGGCAGAACACTAATGAAAAACTGTTTTTT. Encoded protein: CASSVGQNTNEKLFF. The variable domain in full, with the rest retrieved from reference TRBV9 and TRBJ1-4, is DSGVTQTPKHLITATGQRVTLRCSPRSGDLSVYWYQQSLDQGLQFLIQYYNGEERAKGNILERFSAQQFPDLHSELNLSSLELGDSALYFCASSVGQNTNEKLFFGSGTQLSVL.

This clonotype was recorded at least ten times. This chain joins TRBV15 and TRBJ1-2; 9 positions match TRBD1. V was clipped by 5 bases and J by 5 bases; unmatched bases: 15. Germline assignment: CDR1 LNHNV and CDR2 YYDKDF (reference sequence). CDR3 length equals 17 residues. The CDR3 sequence: CATSPGRVTGGVYGYTF. CDR3 nucleotides: TGTGCCACCAGCCCCGGGAGAGTAACAGGGGGCGTGTATGGCTACACCTTC.

As to this clonotype: A clone one base away is much larger, so this may be a read error. The chain carries TRBV6-6 and TRBJ2-2; 8 nucleotides match TRBD1. V gave up 8 bases and J gave up 1 base; unmatched junction bases: 0. CDR3 length equals 13 residues. CDR1 is MNHNY and CDR2 is SVGAGI in the germline V gene (reference sequence). The CDR3 nucleotides are TGTGCCAGCGGGACAGGGAACACCGGGGAGCTGTTTTTT. Protein product: CASGTGNTGELFF.

The chain combines TRBV4-3 with TRBJ2-6; D unresolved. The V and J ends lost 4 bases and 0 bases respectively, with 7 bases between them. The CDR3 has 15 amino acids. Germline V gene data show CDR1 as LGHNA and CDR2 as YSLEER. The CDR3 loop reads CASSPYPSGANVLTF. CDR3 nucleotide sequence: TGCGCCAGCAGCCCCTACCCCTCTGGGGCCAACGTCCTGACTTTC.